Listed below are T cell receptor beta chains from one sample, sequenced in a study of blood T cell repertoires in COVID-19. Profiling relied on immunoSEQ multiplex PCR, and the TCRdb table lists in-frame clones only, not all of them. Here the sample spans about 300,000 clones, more than 85% being singletons. Specimen: peripheral blood. These receptor sequences come from a man between 65 and 85 years old with acute or convalescent COVID-19. CDR3s include the opening cysteine and the closing phenylalanine or tryptophan. A D gene is named only where the DNA matches it firmly. The size entry is marked missing in some rows and otherwise reads once, few, many or a size class.

TRBJ2-1	-	TRBV27	TRBD1	CASSIRDSGYNEQFF	TGTGCCAGCAGTATCCGGGACAGTGGATACAATGAGCAGTTCTTC
TRBJ2-5	once	TRBV9	-	CASSPPYRDQETQYF	TGTGCCAGCAGCCCCCCCTACAGGGACCAAGAGACCCAGTACTTC
TRBJ1-6	-	TRBV5-1	TRBD1	CASSLIGQGANSPLHF	TGCGCCAGCAGCTTGATCGGACAGGGGGCGAATTCACCCCTCCACTTT
TRBJ1-4	-	TRBV28	TRBD1	CASSLGGQTNEKLFF	TGTGCCAGCAGTTTAGGGGGACAGACTAATGAAAAACTGTTTTTT
TRBJ2-3	few	TRBV30	TRBD2	CAWSPGLAGTDTQYF	TGTGCCTGGAGTCCGGGACTAGCGGGCACAGATACGCAGTATTTT
TRBJ1-1	-	TRBV20-1	-	CSARFETEAFF	TGCAGTGCTAGATTTGAGACTGAAGCTTTCTTT
TRBJ2-7	-	TRBV3-1/TRBV3-2	-	CASSQEIGGHSYEQYF	TGTGCCAGCAGCCAAGAAATAGGGGGACACTCATACGAGCAGTACTTC
TRBJ1-6	-	TRBV7-8	-	CASSLDRNYNSPLHF	TGTGCCAGCAGCTTGGACAGAAACTATAATTCACCCCTCCACTTT
TRBJ1-4	-	TRBV15	TRBD1	CATSRTGQATEKLFF	TGTGCCACCAGCAGAACGGGACAGGCGACTGAAAAACTGTTTTTT
TRBJ2-3	-	TRBV10-3	TRBD2	CAVSGTSGVYF	TGTGCCGTCTCCGGGACTAGCGGGGTCTATTTT
TRBJ2-7	few	TRBV4-3	-	CASSQGLRAYEQYF	TGCGCCAGCAGCCAAGGTCTCAGGGCCTACGAGCAGTACTTC
TRBJ1-3	-	TRBV5-4	-	CASSLAADTYSGNTIYF	TGTGCCAGCAGCTTGGCCGCCGACACCTACTCTGGAAACACCATATATTTT
TRBJ1-3	-	TRBV13	-	CASSLRGLSGNTIYF	TGTGCCAGCAGCTTAAGGGGTCTGTCTGGAAACACCATATATTTT
TRBJ1-1	few	TRBV5-1	-	CASSLAGVNMNTEAFF	TGCGCCAGCAGCTTGGCGGGGGTCAACATGAACACTGAAGCTTTCTTT
TRBJ1-5	-	TRBV5-4	TRBD1	CASSLFGDREQPQHF	TGTGCCAGCAGCTTGTTCGGGGACAGGGAACAGCCCCAGCATTTT
TRBJ2-7	few	TRBV27	TRBD1	CASSLQGASEQYF	TGTGCCAGCAGTTTACAGGGGGCGTCAGAGCAGTACTTC
TRBJ2-7	few	TRBV7-2	TRBD1	CASSPGTGFAYEQYF	TGTGCCAGCAGCCCGGGGACAGGGTTTGCGTACGAGCAGTACTTC
TRBJ2-1	-	TRBV4-1	-	CASSQARGEQFF	TGCGCCAGCAGCCAAGCTCGAGGGGAGCAGTTCTTC
TRBJ1-5	-	TRBV12-3/TRBV12-4	TRBD1	CASSWDRDQPQHF	TGTGCCAGCAGTTGGGACAGGGACCAGCCCCAGCATTTT
TRBJ2-5	-	TRBV7-2	-	CASSRGIRETQYF	TGTGCCAGCAGCCGCGGCATCCGGGAGACCCAGTACTTC
TRBJ1-2	-	TRBV30	TRBD1	CAWAQGAVHYGYTF	TGTGCCTGGGCCCAGGGGGCCGTTCACTATGGCTACACCTTC
TRBJ1-4	-	TRBV7-8	-	CASSRPGEKLFF	TGTGCCAGCAGCCGGCCGGGTGAAAAACTGTTTTTT
TRBJ2-7	-	TRBV30	TRBD1	CAWSVRGQTYEQYF	TGTGCCTGGAGTGTACGGGGACAGACCTACGAGCAGTACTTC
TRBJ2-7	-	TRBV7-2	TRBD1	CASSPRQGAYEQYF	TGTGCCAGCAGCCCCCGCCAGGGGGCCTACGAGCAGTACTTC
TRBJ1-5	few	TRBV2	-	CASSEISGHQPQHF	TGTGCCAGCAGTGAAATATCAGGGCATCAGCCCCAGCATTTT
TRBJ1-1	-	TRBV30	-	CAWSEGGLTEAFF	TGTGCCTGGAGTGAGGGGGGGCTCACTGAAGCTTTCTTT
TRBJ2-1	-	TRBV4-3	TRBD1	CASSRDRVGEQFF	TGCGCCAGCAGCCGAGACAGGGTTGGTGAGCAGTTCTTC
TRBJ2-6	once	TRBV19	TRBD1	CASSERGPFSGANVLTF	TGTGCCAGTAGTGAGAGGGGGCCATTCTCTGGGGCCAACGTCCTGACTTTC
TRBJ1-3	-	TRBV11-2	-	CASSLMTSSGNTIYF	TGTGCCAGCAGCCTTATGACATCCTCTGGAAACACCATATATTTT
TRBJ1-1	-	TRBV7-2	TRBD1	CASSGQVNTEAFF	TGTGCCAGCAGCGGACAGGTTAACACTGAAGCTTTCTTT
TRBJ2-5	-	TRBV5-1	TRBD1	CASSSGQGKETQYF	TGCGCCAGCAGCTCCGGACAGGGGAAAGAGACCCAGTACTTC
TRBJ1-5	-	TRBV6-5	-	CASRKGGNQPQHF	TGTGCCAGCAGGAAAGGGGGAAATCAGCCCCAGCATTTT
TRBJ2-3	-	TRBV19	TRBD2	CASSMGSSGGPDTQYF	TGTGCCAGTAGTATGGGTTCTAGCGGGGGACCAGATACGCAGTATTTT
TRBJ1-2	-	TRBV5-4	TRBD1	CASSLKLTGASGYTF	TGTGCCAGCAGCCTAAAATTGACAGGGGCCAGTGGCTACACCTTC
TRBJ2-1	-	TRBV7-9	-	CASSLDSQGSRVF	TGTGCCAGCAGCTTGGACAGCCAAGGGAGCAGGGTCTTC
TRBJ1-5	-	TRBV28	-	CASSLGDSNQPQHF	TGTGCCAGCAGTTTAGGAGATAGCAATCAGCCCCAGCATTTT
TRBJ2-2	-	TRBV11-3	-	CASSPGPRGFGELFF	TGTGCCAGCAGCCCCGGGCCCCGGGGTTTCGGGGAGCTGTTTTTT
TRBJ2-2	few	TRBV5-1	TRBD2	CASDSGTSGRRSTGELFF	TGCGCCAGCGACTCCGGGACTAGCGGGAGAAGATCCACCGGGGAGCTGTTTTTT
TRBJ1-5	-	TRBV2	-	CASKRDNNQPQHF	TGTGCCAGCAAACGAGACAACAATCAGCCCCAGCATTTT
TRBJ1-1	-	TRBV10-1	TRBD1	CASSRTGGNTEAFF	TGCGCCAGCAGCCGGACAGGGGGAAACACTGAAGCTTTCTTT
TRBJ2-3	few	TRBV5-4	TRBD1	CASSLFTGGSDTQYF	TGTGCCAGCAGCTTGTTCACAGGGGGTTCAGATACGCAGTATTTT
TRBJ2-5	-	TRBV5-1	TRBD2	CASSSNSGRTETQYF	TGCGCCAGCAGCTCCAACAGCGGGAGGACGGAGACCCAGTACTTC
TRBJ1-1	-	TRBV5-1	-	CASSFQTGGTEAFF	TGCGCCAGCAGCTTCCAGACAGGTGGCACTGAAGCTTTCTTT
TRBJ1-2	-	TRBV25-1	-	CASSRGRRGYTF	TGTGCCAGCAGTAGGGGAAGACGGGGCTACACCTTC
TRBJ2-1	once	TRBV11-3	TRBD2	CASSFSGLHNEQFF	TGTGCCAGCAGCTTTAGCGGGCTCCACAATGAGCAGTTCTTC
TRBJ1-6	-	TRBV3-1/TRBV3-2	TRBD1	CASSQDRGNSPLHF	TGTGCCAGCAGCCAAGACAGGGGGAATTCACCCCTCCACTTT
TRBJ2-7	-	TRBV7-2	-	CASSGTPSGEQYF	TGTGCCAGCAGCGGGACTCCCTCGGGTGAGCAGTACTTC
TRBJ1-1	-	TRBV12-3/TRBV12-4	-	CASSLAQLTEAFF	TGTGCCAGCAGTTTAGCCCAGTTGACTGAAGCTTTCTTT
TRBJ1-4	once	TRBV2	-	CASSEGGGPFEKLFF	TGTGCCAGCAGTGAAGGCGGAGGACCGTTTGAAAAACTGTTTTTT
TRBJ2-7	-	TRBV7-9	TRBD1	CASSRGQGNEQYF	TGTGCCAGCAGCCGTGGACAGGGGAACGAGCAGTACTTC
TRBJ1-6	-	TRBV6-6	-	CASRPPGLGSPLHF	TGTGCCAGCAGGCCGCCAGGGTTGGGCTCACCCCTCCACTTT
TRBJ1-2	-	TRBV19	-	CASSIRAAGQIYGYTF	TGTGCCAGTAGTATAAGAGCGGCGGGCCAAATCTATGGCTACACCTTC
TRBJ1-2	-	TRBV29-1	-	CSVENRANYGYTF	TGCAGCGTTGAAAACAGGGCTAACTATGGCTACACCTTC
TRBJ1-1	-	TRBV29-1	TRBD1	CSVGTGAGGAFF	TGCAGTGTTGGAACAGGGGCTGGGGGAGCTTTCTTT